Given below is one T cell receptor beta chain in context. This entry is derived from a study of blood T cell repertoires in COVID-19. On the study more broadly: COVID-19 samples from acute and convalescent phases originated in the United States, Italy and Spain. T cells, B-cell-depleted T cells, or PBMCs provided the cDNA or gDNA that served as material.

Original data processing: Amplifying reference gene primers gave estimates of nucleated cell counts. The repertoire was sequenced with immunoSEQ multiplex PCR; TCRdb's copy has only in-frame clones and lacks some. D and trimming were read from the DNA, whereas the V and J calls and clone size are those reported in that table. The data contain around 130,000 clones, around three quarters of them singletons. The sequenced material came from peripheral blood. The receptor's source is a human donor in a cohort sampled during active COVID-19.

This chain's CDR3 is CASSLPSGQGYEQYF. CDR3 nucleotide sequence: TGTGCCAGCAGCTTGCCTTCGGGACAGGGGTACGAGCAGTACTTC. The rearrangement uses TRBV5-4 and TRBJ2-7, with 10 bases fitting TRBD1. There are 15 residues in the CDR3. Per the germline V gene, CDR1 is SGHNT and CDR2 is YYREEE (reference sequence). Trimming at V came to 1 base and at J to 4 bases, leaving 5 bases not matched to a gene.